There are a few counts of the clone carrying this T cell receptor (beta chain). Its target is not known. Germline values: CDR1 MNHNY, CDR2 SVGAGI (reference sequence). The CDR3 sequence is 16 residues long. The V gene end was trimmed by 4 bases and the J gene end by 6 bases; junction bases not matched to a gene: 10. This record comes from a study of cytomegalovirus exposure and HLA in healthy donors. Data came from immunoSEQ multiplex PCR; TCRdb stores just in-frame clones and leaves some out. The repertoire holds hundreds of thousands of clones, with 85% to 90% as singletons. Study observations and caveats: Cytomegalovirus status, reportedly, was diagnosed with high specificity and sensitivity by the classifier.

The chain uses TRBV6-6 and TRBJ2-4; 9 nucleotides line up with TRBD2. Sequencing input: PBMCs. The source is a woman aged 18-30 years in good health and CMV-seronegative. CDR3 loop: CASSSQREVQGNIQYF. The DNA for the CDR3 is TGTGCCAGCAGTTCCCAGCGGGAGGTTCAGGGAAACATTCAGTACTTC.